These 26 T cell receptor beta chains share one sample of origin, sequenced in a study of cytomegalovirus exposure and HLA in healthy donors. The method was immunoSEQ multiplex PCR; TCRdb's version includes in-frame clones alone and lacks a portion of them. Of about 330,000 clones listed, roughly 87% are singletons. The sample taken for sequencing was PBMCs. All receptors come from a woman aged 25 to 39 in good health and CMV-seropositive.

This clone was seen a few times. The chain recombines TRBV6-5 with TRBJ2-2; D gene ambiguous. V shed 7 bases and J shed 4 bases, with 16 bases lying between them. From germline, CDR1 is MNHEY and CDR2 SVGAGI. This CDR3 has 15 residues. Here the CDR3 DNA reads TGTGCCAGCAATCGTGCCGGTTCGGGCACCGGGGAGCTGTTTTTT. This codes for CASNRAGSGTGELFF.

The chain couples TRBV6-5 to TRBJ1-2; tentative D call: TRBD1 (5 bases). The length of the CDR3 is 14 residues. CDR1 and CDR2 (germline): MNHEY, SVGAGI. The germline V and J ends were trimmed by 4 bases and 0 bases, with 9 bases remaining between them. CDR3: CASSWQGANYGYTF. CDR3 bases: TGTGCCAGCAGTTGGCAGGGAGCTAACTATGGCTACACCTTC.

This rearrangement joins TRBV5-8 to TRBJ2-1; D tentatively reads TRBD1 or TRBD2 (6 bases each). This CDR3 region has 16 residues. The V gene lost 1 base and the J gene lost 5 bases, with 16 bases spanning the gap. CDR1 is SGHTS, CDR2 YDEGEE, per germline. This chain's CDR3 is CASSLRGAGRHNEQFF. The CDR3 DNA sequence: TGTGCCAGCAGCTTGAGGGGGGCAGGGAGACACAATGAGCAGTTCTTC. Full variable domain (remainder filled in from reference TRBV5-8 and TRBJ2-1): EAGVTQSPTHLIKTRGQQATLRCSPISGHTSVYWYQQALGLGLQFLLWYDEGEERNRGNFPPRFSGRQFPNYSSELNVNALELEDSALYLCASSLRGAGRHNEQFFGPGTRLTVL.

V and J are TRBV6-1 and TRBJ1-2; no firm D call. Germline values: CDR1 MNHNS, CDR2 SASEGT. CDR3 length: 13 amino acids. V was shortened by 4 bases and J by 8 bases, with 14 bases between the two germline ends. CDR3 sequence reads: CASSVSVLGGYTF. The CDR3 DNA follows: TGTGCCAGCAGTGTCTCAGTCCTGGGAGGCTACACCTTC.

The chain uses TRBV28 and TRBJ2-2; D remains unclear. V lost 3 bases, J lost 6 bases, and 8 bases lay in between. Germline V gives CDR1 MDHEN, CDR2 SYDVKM. CDR3 size: 13 residues. CDR3 coding DNA: TGTGCCAGCAGTTTTTATCGCGCCGGGGAGCTGTTTTTT. It yields the protein CASSFYRAGELFF.

CDR3 nucleotides: TGTGCCAGCAGTACTTCTAGCGGGAATAGGGTCGGCACCGGGGAGCTGTTTTTT. This translates into CASSTSSGNRVGTGELFF. The chain is built from TRBV2 and TRBJ2-2; 9 bases match TRBD2. The CDR3 has 18 residues. Germline V gives CDR1 SNHLY, CDR2 FYNNEI. V gave up 5 bases and J gave up 4 bases; unmatched junction bases: 14.

There are a few counts of this clone. The rearrangement uses TRBV2 and TRBJ1-3; D ambiguous. Trimming pared 0 bases from V and 2 bases from J, leaving 8 bases between. CDR1 and CDR2 (germline): SNHLY, FYNNEI. This CDR3 is 15 amino acids long. CDR3 DNA: TGTGCCAGCAGTGAAGCGCTCGTTACTGGAAACACCATATATTTT. Translation gives CASSEALVTGNTIYF. The complete variable domain, with remaining parts taken from reference TRBV2 and TRBJ1-3, reads EPEVTQTPSHQVTQMGQEVILRCVPISNHLYFYWYRQILGQKVEFLVSFYNNEISEKSEIFDDQFSVERPDGSNFTLKIRSTKLEDSAMYFCASSEALVTGNTIYFGEGSWLTVV.

This chain uses TRBV2 with TRBJ1-5; 8 bases are shared with TRBD1. The J segment lost 2 bases and the V segment lost 4 bases, leaving 1 base of the junction unmatched. In germline, CDR1 is SNHLY, CDR2 FYNNEI. The CDR3 has 14 residues. The CDR3, as DNA: TGTGCCAGCAGTGTGGGACAGGGCAATCAGCCCCAGCATTTT. Protein: CASSVGQGNQPQHF.

This chain uses TRBV10-3 with TRBJ2-5, with TRBD1 identical over 8 bases. The CDR3 length is 15 residues. V was clipped by 2 bases and J by 5 bases; unmatched bases: 7. Germline CDR1 is ENHRY and CDR2 is SYGVKD. The DNA of the CDR3 is TGTGCCATCAGTGAGACCGACAGGGGATGGGAGACCCAGTACTTC. Translation: CAISETDRGWETQYF.

The chain couples TRBV4-1 to TRBJ1-1; D is ambiguous. The germline V gene has CDR1 MGHRA and CDR2 YSYEKL. The CDR3 is 14 residues long. V was clipped by 1 base and J by 3 bases, with 9 bases between them. In DNA, the CDR3 is TGCGCCAGCAGCCAAGCGTGGAGTGACACTGAAGCTTTCTTT. It is translated as CASSQAWSDTEAFF.

The chain couples TRBV7-9 to TRBJ2-7, with TRBD2 matching over 13 bases. The CDR3 runs to 16 residues. Trimming took 5 bases from V and 4 from J; bases not matched to a gene: 8. Germline V gives CDR1 SEHNR, CDR2 FQNEAQ (reference sequence). The CDR3 DNA is TGTGCCAGCAGCCTAAAGGGACTAGCGGGAACTTACGAGCAGTACTTC. Translated, it gives CASSLKGLAGTYEQYF.

This clone was seen just once. As DNA, the CDR3 is TGCAGCACCCGCATAGGGGAGATGACAGATACGCAGTATTTT. This translates into CSTRIGEMTDTQYF. The chain recombines TRBV29-1 with TRBJ2-3; tentatively, D is TRBD1 or TRBD2 (5 bases each). Germline V CDR1 and CDR2: SQVTM, ANQGSEA. This CDR3 comprises 14 residues. V was pared by 8 bases and J by 3 bases, with 18 bases between.

V gene TRBV5-6 combines with J gene TRBJ2-5, with unresolved D. V was clipped by 0 bases and J by 5 bases, with 11 bases between them. Germline CDR1 and CDR2: SGHDT and YYEEEE. This CDR3 has 14 residues. The CDR3 DNA follows: TGTGCCAGCAGCTTGGTTTTCGGCGCGGAGACCCAGTACTTC. It is translated as CASSLVFGAETQYF. Supplemented by reference TRBV5-6 and TRBJ2-5, the full variable domain reads DAGVTQSPTHLIKTRGQQVTLRCSPKSGHDTVSWYQQALGQGPQFIFQYYEEEERQRGNFPDRFSGHQFPNYSSELNVNALLLGDSALYLCASSLVFGAETQYFGPGTRLLVL.

Regarding this clone: This sample also contains other DNA sequences that code for the same CDR3. This chain's CDR3 is CASSLAGGPGDTQYF. CDR3 nucleotides: TGTGCCAGCAGCTTGGCGGGAGGGCCGGGAGATACGCAGTATTTT. The chain uses TRBV5-4 and TRBJ2-3, with TRBD2 identical over 8 bases. The CDR3 totals 15 residues. The junction had 5 bases not matched to a gene; V was cut back by 0 bases and J by 5 bases. Germline V lookup: CDR1 SGHNT, CDR2 YYREEE (reference sequence). The full variable domain, in which reference TRBV5-4 and TRBJ2-3 provide the parts outside the CDR3, is ETGVTQSPTHLIKTRGQQVTLRCSSQSGHNTVSWYQQALGQGPQFIFQYYREEENGRGNFPPRFSGLQFPNYSSELNVNALELDDSALYLCASSLAGGPGDTQYFGPGTRLTVL.

This chain uses TRBV29-1 with TRBJ2-7; D might be TRBD1 (6 bases). Trimming pared 5 bases from V and 2 bases from J, leaving 13 bases between. The germline V gene encodes CDR1 SQVTM and CDR2 ANQGSEA. This CDR3 has 13 residues. The CDR3 DNA reads as TGCAGCGTTATCCGGGACACCCCCTACGAGCAGTACTTC. Amino acids: CSVIRDTPYEQYF.

The chain has TRBV7-6 and TRBJ2-7; TRBD1 matches 8 bases. Germline V gene data show CDR1 as SGHVS and CDR2 as FNYEAQ. This CDR3 is built from 15 residues. V shed 5 bases and J 2 bases; nucleotides not matched to a gene: 8. CDR3 sequence (DNA): TGTGCCAGCAGCGTAGGACAGGGCCCCACCTACGAGCAGTACTTC. Protein product: CASSVGQGPTYEQYF.

This chain uses TRBV9 with TRBJ2-1; the match to TRBD2 covers 10 bases. This CDR3 has 18 residues. In germline, CDR1 is SGDLS, CDR2 YYNGEE. Trimming took 2 bases from V and 3 from J; bases not matched to a gene: 11. CDR3 protein: CASSVGLAGVLLYNEQFF. The CDR3 region has the DNA TGTGCCAGCAGCGTTGGGCTAGCGGGGGTTCTACTCTACAATGAGCAGTTCTTC.

This chain connects TRBV7-2 to TRBJ1-5; TRBD1 agrees at 9 bases. The CDR3 loop spans 15 amino acids. With 2 bases clipped from V and 6 bases from J, the junction kept 5 bases outside the gene matches. Germline V gene sequence: CDR1 SGHTA, CDR2 FQGNSA. CDR3 sequence: CASSLTGGRTQPQHF. The CDR3 DNA is TGTGCCAGCAGCTTAACAGGGGGCAGGACTCAGCCCCAGCATTTT. Supplemented by reference TRBV7-2 and TRBJ1-5, the full variable domain reads GAGVSQSPSNKVTEKGKDVELRCDPISGHTALYWYRQSLGQGLEFLIYFQGNSAPDKSGLPSDRFSAERTGGSVSTLTIQRTQQEDSAVYLCASSLTGGRTQPQHFGDGTRLSIL.

The rearrangement uses TRBV28 and TRBJ2-7, with 11 bases that match TRBD2. The CDR3 runs 16 residues. With 4 bases clipped from V and 2 bases from J, the junction kept 7 bases outside the gene matches. Germline assignment: CDR1 MDHEN and CDR2 SYDVKM. CDR3 bases: TGTGCCAGCAGTTCCAACCTAGCGGGGGGCCCCTACGAGCAGTACTTC. It encodes CASSSNLAGGPYEQYF.

This clone was detected only a few times. V is TRBV12-2 and J is TRBJ1-6. TRBV12-2 is tagged as a pseudogene. The CDR3 has 13 amino acids. This CDR3 reads CASRLEFSSPLHF. DNA of the CDR3: TGTGCAAGTCGCTTAGAATTCTCCTCACCCCTCCACTTT.

The V call is TRBV27, the J call TRBJ1-2; TRBD1 is a possible D gene (5 bases). V lost 6 bases and J lost 2, with 16 bases in between. This CDR3 spans 15 amino acids. Germline CDR1 reads MNHEY; CDR2 reads SMNVEV (reference sequence). CDR3 nucleotide sequence: TGTGCCAGCAGGCCCGTAGGAGGGGTCAACTATGGCTACACCTTC. Its translation is CASRPVGGVNYGYTF.

This chain uses TRBV30 with TRBJ2-3; 9 nucleotides agree with TRBD1. The V segment lost 5 bases and the J segment 2 bases; nucleotides outside the gene matches: 8. CDR3 length equals 15 residues. Germline V gene sequence: CDR1 GTSNPN, CDR2 SVGIG (reference sequence). The CDR3 DNA follows: TGTGCCTGGGGGTCCGGGACAGGGCCCACAGATACGCAGTATTTT. Translated: CAWGSGTGPTDTQYF.

This clone was observed a few times. The V gene is TRBV29-1, the J gene TRBJ2-7; D is ambiguous. Trimming removed 2 bases from V and 3 bases from J, with 5 bases in between. The CDR3 consists of 11 residues. CDR1 is SQVTM and CDR2 is ANQGSEA in the germline V gene. CDR3 protein: CSVESHYEQYF. The CDR3 nucleotides read TGCAGCGTTGAATCTCACTACGAGCAGTACTTC.

The chain is built from TRBV7-3 and TRBJ2-7; no reliable D call. V was trimmed by 5 bases and J by 4 bases, leaving 12 bases between them. Germline V gene sequence: CDR1 SGHTA, CDR2 FQGTGA. CDR3 length: 13 amino acids. The CDR3 is CASSPNQGYEQYF. As DNA, the CDR3 is TGTGCCAGCAGCCCGAACCAAGGGTACGAGCAGTACTTC. Combining the CDR3 with reference TRBV7-3 and TRBJ2-7 gives the whole variable domain GAGVSQTPSNKVTEKGKYVELRCDPISGHTALYWYRQSLGQGPEFLIYFQGTGAADDSGLPNDRFFAVRPEGSVSTLKIQRTERGDSAVYLCASSPNQGYEQYFGPGTRLTVT.

The chain carries TRBV5-1 and TRBJ2-1; D tentatively fits TRBD1 or TRBD2 (5 bases each). CDR3 length: 15 amino acids. Germline lookup yields CDR1 SGHRS and CDR2 YFSETQ. Trimming took 1 base from V and 5 from J, leaving 13 bases between them. The CDR3 here is CASSLMGPANNEQFF. In DNA, the CDR3 is TGCGCCAGCAGCTTGATGGGACCAGCCAACAATGAGCAGTTCTTC.

The rearrangement uses TRBV28 and TRBJ2-1, with D perhaps matching TRBD2 (5 bases). Trimming stripped 4 bases from V and 7 bases from J, with 17 bases between. Germline CDR1 reads MDHEN; CDR2 reads SYDVKM. The CDR3 is 15 amino acids. CDR3 DNA: TGTGCCAGCAGTTCGGTAACGGGGATGGGAAATGAGCAGTTCTTC. Protein product: CASSSVTGMGNEQFF.